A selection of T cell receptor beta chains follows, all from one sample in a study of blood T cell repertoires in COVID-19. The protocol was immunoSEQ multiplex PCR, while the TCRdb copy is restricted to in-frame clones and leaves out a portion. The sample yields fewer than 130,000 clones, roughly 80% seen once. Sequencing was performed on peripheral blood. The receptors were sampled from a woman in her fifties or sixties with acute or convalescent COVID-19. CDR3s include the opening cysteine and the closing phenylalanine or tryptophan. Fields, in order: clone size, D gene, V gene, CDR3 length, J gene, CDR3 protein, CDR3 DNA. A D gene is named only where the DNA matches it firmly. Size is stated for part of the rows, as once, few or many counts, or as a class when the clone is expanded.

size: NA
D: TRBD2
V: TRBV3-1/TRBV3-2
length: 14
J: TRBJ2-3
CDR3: CASLLAGGPDTQYF
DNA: TGTGCCAGCTTACTAGCGGGGGGGCCGGATACGCAGTATTTT

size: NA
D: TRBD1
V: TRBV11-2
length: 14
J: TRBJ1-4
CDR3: CASSLHRGVEKLFF
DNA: TGTGCCAGCAGCTTACACAGGGGCGTCGAAAAACTGTTTTTT

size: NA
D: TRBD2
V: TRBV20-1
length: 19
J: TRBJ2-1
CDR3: CSASGRTSGGRSSYNEQFF
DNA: TGCAGTGCTAGTGGAAGGACTAGCGGGGGCCGTAGCTCCTACAATGAGCAGTTCTTC

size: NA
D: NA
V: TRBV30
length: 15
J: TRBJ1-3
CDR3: CAWSLTQGPGNTIYF
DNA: TGTGCCTGGAGTCTGACACAGGGCCCCGGAAACACCATATATTTT

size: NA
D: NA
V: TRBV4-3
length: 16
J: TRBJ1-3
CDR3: CASSQDGRKSGNTIYF
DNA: TGCGCCAGCAGCCAAGACGGTCGAAAGTCTGGAAACACCATATATTTT

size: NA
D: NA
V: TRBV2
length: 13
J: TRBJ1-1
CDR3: CASRARRNTEAFF
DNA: TGTGCCAGCAGGGCGCGGAGGAACACTGAAGCTTTCTTT

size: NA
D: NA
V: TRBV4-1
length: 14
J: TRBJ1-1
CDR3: CASSRGRPNTEAFF
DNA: TGCGCCAGCAGCCGTGGCAGGCCCAACACTGAAGCTTTCTTT

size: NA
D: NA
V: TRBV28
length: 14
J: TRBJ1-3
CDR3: CASSLSMSGNTIYF
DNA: TGTGCCAGCAGTTTATCTATGTCTGGAAACACCATATATTTT

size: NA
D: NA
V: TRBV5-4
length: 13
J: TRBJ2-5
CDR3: CASSLVRQETQYF
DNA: TGTGCCAGCAGCTTGGTGCGCCAAGAGACCCAGTACTTC

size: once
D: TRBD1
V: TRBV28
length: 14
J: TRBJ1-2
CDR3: CASSSQGAGYGYTF
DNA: TGTGCCAGCAGTTCTCAGGGGGCAGGCTATGGCTACACCTTC

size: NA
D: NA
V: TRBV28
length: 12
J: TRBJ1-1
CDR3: CASRPRYTEAFF
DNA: TGTGCCAGCAGGCCGCGGTACACTGAAGCTTTCTTT

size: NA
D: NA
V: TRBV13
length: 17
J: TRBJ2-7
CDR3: CASSSNTGRPSSYEQYF
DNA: TGTGCCAGCAGCTCAAATACAGGTCGACCTAGCTCCTACGAGCAGTACTTC

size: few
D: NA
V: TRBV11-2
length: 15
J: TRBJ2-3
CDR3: CASSQDRRYTDTQYF
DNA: TGTGCCAGCAGCCAAGACAGACGTTACACAGATACGCAGTATTTT

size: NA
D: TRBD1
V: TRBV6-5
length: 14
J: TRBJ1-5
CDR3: CASSSTGGDQPQHF
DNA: TGTGCCAGCAGCTCGACAGGGGGCGATCAGCCCCAGCATTTT

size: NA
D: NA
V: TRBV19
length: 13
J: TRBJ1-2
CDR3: CASSMTDGERYTF
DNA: TGTGCCAGTAGTATGACAGACGGCGAAAGATACACCTTC

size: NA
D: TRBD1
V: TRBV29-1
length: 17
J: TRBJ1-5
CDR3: CSVAGTGGRYSNQPQHF
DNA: TGCAGCGTTGCCGGGACAGGGGGCCGTTATAGCAATCAGCCCCAGCATTTT

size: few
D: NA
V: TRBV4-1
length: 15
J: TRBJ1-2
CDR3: CASSQDGGGADGYTF
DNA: TGCGCCAGCAGCCAAGATGGAGGAGGGGCTGATGGCTACACCTTC

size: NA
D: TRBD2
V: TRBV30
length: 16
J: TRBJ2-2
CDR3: CAWSAGTSRYTGELFF
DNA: TGTGCCTGGAGCGCCGGGACTAGTAGGTACACCGGGGAGCTGTTTTTT

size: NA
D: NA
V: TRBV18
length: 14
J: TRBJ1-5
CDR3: CASSPTRTNQPQHF
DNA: TGTGCCAGCTCACCAACGCGGACAAATCAGCCCCAGCATTTT

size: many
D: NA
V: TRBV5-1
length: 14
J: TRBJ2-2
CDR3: CASSLPGNTGELFF
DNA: TGCGCCAGCAGCTTGCCGGGAAACACCGGGGAGCTGTTTTTT

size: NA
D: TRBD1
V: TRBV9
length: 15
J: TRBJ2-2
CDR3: CASSVRGQGHGELFF
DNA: TGTGCCAGCAGCGTTCGGGGACAGGGGCACGGGGAGCTGTTTTTT

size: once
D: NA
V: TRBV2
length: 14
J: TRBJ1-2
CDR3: CASSDGGSGYGYTF
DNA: TGTGCCAGCAGTGACGGGGGTTCCGGCTATGGCTACACCTTC

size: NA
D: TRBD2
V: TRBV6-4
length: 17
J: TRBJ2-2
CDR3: CASSDSGGGPNTGELFF
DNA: TGTGCCAGCAGTGACTCCGGCGGGGGTCCGAACACCGGGGAGCTGTTTTTT

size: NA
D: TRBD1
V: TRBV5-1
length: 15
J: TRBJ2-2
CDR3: CASKPGQGSSGELFF
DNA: TGCGCCAGCAAACCGGGACAGGGGTCTTCCGGGGAGCTGTTTTTT

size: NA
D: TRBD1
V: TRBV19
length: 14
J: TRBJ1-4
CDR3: CASSRGQVGEKLFF
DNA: TGTGCCAGTAGTCGGGGACAGGTCGGTGAAAAACTGTTTTTT

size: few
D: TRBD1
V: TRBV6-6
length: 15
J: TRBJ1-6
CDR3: CASSWTDRNNSPLHF
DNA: TGTGCCAGCAGTTGGACGGACAGGAATAATTCACCCCTCCACTTT

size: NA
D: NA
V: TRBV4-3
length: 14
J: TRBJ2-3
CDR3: CASSQDSRDSTQYF
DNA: TGCGCCAGCAGCCAAGATTCCCGGGACTCTACGCAGTATTTT

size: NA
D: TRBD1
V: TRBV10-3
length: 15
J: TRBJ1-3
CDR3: CAALDRGISGNTIYF
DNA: TGTGCCGCCCTAGACAGGGGGATCTCTGGAAACACCATATATTTT

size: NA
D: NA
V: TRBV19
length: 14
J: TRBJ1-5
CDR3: CASKDRNSNQPQHF
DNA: TGTGCCAGTAAAGACAGGAATAGCAATCAGCCCCAGCATTTT

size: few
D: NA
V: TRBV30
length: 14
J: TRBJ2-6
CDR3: CAWSIYSGANVLTF
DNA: TGTGCCTGGAGTATCTACTCTGGGGCCAACGTCCTGACTTTC

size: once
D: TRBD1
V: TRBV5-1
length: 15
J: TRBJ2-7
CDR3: CASSWQGQGANEQYF
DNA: TGCGCCAGCAGCTGGCAGGGACAGGGGGCGAACGAGCAGTACTTC

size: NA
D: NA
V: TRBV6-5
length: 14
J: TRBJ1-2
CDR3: CASSRQPNNYGYTF
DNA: TGTGCCAGCAGTAGACAGCCCAACAACTATGGCTACACCTTC

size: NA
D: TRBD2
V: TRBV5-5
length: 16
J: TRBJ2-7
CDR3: CASSPQQAGGSYEQYF
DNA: TGTGCCAGCAGCCCGCAACAGGCGGGAGGTTCCTACGAGCAGTACTTC

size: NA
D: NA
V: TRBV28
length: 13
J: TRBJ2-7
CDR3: CASSLTDTYEQYF
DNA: TGTGCCAGCAGTTTAACGGACACCTACGAGCAGTACTTC

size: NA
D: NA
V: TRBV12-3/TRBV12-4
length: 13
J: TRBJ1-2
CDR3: CASSYNSYYGYTF
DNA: TGTGCCAGCAGCTATAATTCCTACTATGGCTACACCTTC

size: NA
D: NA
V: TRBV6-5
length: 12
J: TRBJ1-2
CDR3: CASRPDSYGYTF
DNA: TGTGCCAGCAGGCCGGACAGCTATGGCTACACCTTC

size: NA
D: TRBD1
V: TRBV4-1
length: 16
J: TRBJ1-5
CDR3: CASSPPGQGRNQPQHF
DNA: TGCGCCAGCAGCCCCCCGGGACAGGGTCGCAATCAGCCCCAGCATTTT